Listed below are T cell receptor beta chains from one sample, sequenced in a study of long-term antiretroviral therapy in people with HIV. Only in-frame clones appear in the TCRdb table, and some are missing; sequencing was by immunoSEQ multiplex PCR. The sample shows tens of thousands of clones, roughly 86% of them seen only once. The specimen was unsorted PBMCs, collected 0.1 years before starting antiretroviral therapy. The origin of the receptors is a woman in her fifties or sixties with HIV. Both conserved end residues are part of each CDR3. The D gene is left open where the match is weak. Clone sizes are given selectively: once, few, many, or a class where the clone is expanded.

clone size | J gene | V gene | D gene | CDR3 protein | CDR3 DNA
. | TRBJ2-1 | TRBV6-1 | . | CASSEMSWGSPANEQFF | TGTGCCAGCAGTGAAATGAGTTGGGGGAGCCCGGCCAATGAGCAGTTCTTC
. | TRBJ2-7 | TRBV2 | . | CASSEGVPSYEQYF | TGTGCCAGCAGTGAGGGGGTACCCTCCTACGAGCAGTACTTC
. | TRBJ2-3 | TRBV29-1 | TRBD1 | CSVDRTGTGTDTQYF | TGCAGCGTTGACCGGACAGGGACGGGAACAGATACGCAGTATTTT
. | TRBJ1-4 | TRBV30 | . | CAWSGDPEKLFF | TGTGCCTGGAGTGGGGACCCAGAAAAACTGTTTTTT
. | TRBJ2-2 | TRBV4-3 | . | CASSQQGWDTGELFF | TGCGCCAGCAGCCAACAGGGATGGGACACCGGGGAGCTGTTTTTT
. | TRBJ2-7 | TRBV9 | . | CASSSRDGAYEQYF | TGTGCCAGCAGCTCACGGGACGGGGCCTACGAGCAGTACTTC
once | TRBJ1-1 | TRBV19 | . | CASSTRPGSLNTEAFF | TGTGCCAGTAGTACCAGACCCGGGTCACTGAACACTGAAGCTTTCTTT
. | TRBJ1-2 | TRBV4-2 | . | CASSQEGGFDGYTF | TGTGCCAGCAGCCAAGAAGGTGGTTTTGACGGCTACACCTTC
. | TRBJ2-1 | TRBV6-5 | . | CASSYSSNNEQFF | TGTGCCAGCAGTTACTCGTCCAACAATGAGCAGTTCTTC
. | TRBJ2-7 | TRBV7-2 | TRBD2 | CASSLESASGLYEQYF | TGTGCCAGCAGCTTAGAGTCGGCTAGCGGACTCTACGAGCAGTACTTC
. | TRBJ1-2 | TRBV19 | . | CASLSRTYGYTF | TGTGCCAGTCTATCTCGGACATACGGCTACACCTTC
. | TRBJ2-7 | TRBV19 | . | CASSTVVAYEQYF | TGTGCCAGTAGTACCGTCGTAGCCTACGAGCAGTACTTC
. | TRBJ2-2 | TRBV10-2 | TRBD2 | CASSEGTSRRELFF | TGCGCCAGCAGTGAGGGGACTAGCCGCCGGGAGCTGTTTTTT
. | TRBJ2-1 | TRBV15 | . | CATSRARGPQFF | TGTGCCACCAGCAGAGCCAGGGGCCCTCAGTTCTTC
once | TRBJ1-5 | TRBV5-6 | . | CASTWGGARSNQPQHF | TGTGCCAGCACCTGGGGGGGCGCGCGGAGCAATCAGCCCCAGCATTTT
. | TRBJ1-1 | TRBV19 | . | CASTSPGAPNTEAFF | TGTGCCAGTACCTCTCCCGGGGCCCCGAACACTGAAGCTTTCTTT
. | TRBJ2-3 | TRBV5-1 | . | CASSLALKAGQASTDTQYF | TGCGCCAGCAGCTTGGCGTTAAAGGCGGGGCAGGCTAGCACAGATACGCAGTATTTT
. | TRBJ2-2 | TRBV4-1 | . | CASSQDSANTGELFF | TGCGCCAGCAGCCAAGACTCGGCCAACACCGGGGAGCTGTTTTTT
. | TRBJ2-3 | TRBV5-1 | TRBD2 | CASSLSGGAMDTQYF | TGCGCCAGCAGCTTGAGCGGGGGGGCAATGGATACGCAGTATTTT
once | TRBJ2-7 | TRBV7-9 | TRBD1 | CASSLYRGSTYEQYF | TGTGCCAGCAGCTTATACAGGGGGTCGACCTACGAGCAGTACTTC
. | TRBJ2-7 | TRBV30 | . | CAWSVKYEQYF | TGTGCCTGGAGTGTAAAATACGAGCAGTACTTC
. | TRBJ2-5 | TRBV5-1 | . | CASSRGDTQETQYF | TGCGCCAGCAGCCGGGGGGACACGCAAGAGACCCAGTACTTC
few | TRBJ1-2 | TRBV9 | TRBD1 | CASSVGIGQGQGYTF | TGTGCCAGCAGCGTAGGAATCGGACAGGGCCAAGGCTACACCTTC
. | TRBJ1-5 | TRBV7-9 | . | CASSAGVGPQHF | TGTGCCAGCAGTGCAGGGGTTGGGCCCCAGCATTTT
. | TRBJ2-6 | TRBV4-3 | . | CASSQDIGSGANVLTF | TGCGCCAGCAGCCAAGATATAGGGAGCGGGGCCAACGTCCTGACTTTC
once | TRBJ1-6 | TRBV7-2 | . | CASSLLYNSPLHF | TGTGCCAGCAGCTTACTCTATAATTCACCCCTCCACTTT
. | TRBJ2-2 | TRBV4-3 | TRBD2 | CASSPSRLAETGELFF | TGCGCCAGCAGCCCAAGCCGCCTAGCGGAAACCGGGGAGCTGTTTTTT
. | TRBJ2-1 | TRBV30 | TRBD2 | CAWSDRGGAVKQFF | TGTGCCTGGAGTGACCGCGGGGGGGCCGTGAAACAGTTCTTC
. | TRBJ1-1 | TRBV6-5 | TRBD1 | CASSWTGGFTEAFF | TGTGCCAGCAGTTGGACAGGGGGCTTCACTGAAGCTTTCTTT
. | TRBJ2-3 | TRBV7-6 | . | CASSLGYTDTQYF | TGTGCCAGCAGCTTAGGCTACACAGATACGCAGTATTTT
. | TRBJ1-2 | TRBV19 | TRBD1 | CASRGLLDRDLNYGYTF | TGTGCCAGCAGAGGCCTTTTGGACAGGGACCTAAACTATGGCTACACCTTC
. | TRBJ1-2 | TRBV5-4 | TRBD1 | CASSSPRNPRGNYGYTF | TGTGCCAGCAGCTCCCCCAGGAATCCCAGGGGGAACTATGGCTACACCTTC
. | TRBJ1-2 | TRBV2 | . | CASSRGGRQSGYTF | TGTGCCAGCTCTAGGGGAGGGCGGCAAAGTGGCTACACCTTC
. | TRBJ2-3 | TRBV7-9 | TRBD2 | CASSLPLAGGQSTDTQYF | TGTGCCAGCAGCTTACCACTAGCGGGGGGGCAGAGCACAGATACGCAGTATTTT
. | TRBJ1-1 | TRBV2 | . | CASKNLGDTEAFF | TGTGCCAGCAAAAATTTAGGGGATACTGAAGCTTTCTTT
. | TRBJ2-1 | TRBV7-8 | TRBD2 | CASTEVGTSGNEQFF | TGTGCCAGCACCGAAGTTGGGACTAGCGGTAATGAGCAGTTCTTC
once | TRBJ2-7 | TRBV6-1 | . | CASSEARHSTYEQYF | TGTGCCAGCAGTGAAGCGCGACACTCTACCTACGAGCAGTACTTC
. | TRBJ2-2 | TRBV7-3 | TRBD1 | CASSLTGGWVGELFF | TGTGCCAGCAGCCTCACAGGGGGCTGGGTGGGGGAGCTGTTTTTT
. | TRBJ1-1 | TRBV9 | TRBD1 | CASSVAKPKGGSLESHTEAFF | TGTGCCAGCAGCGTAGCTAAGCCAAAAGGGGGCTCGCTGGAGAGCCACACTGAAGCTTTCTTT
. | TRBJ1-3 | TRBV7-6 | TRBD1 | CASSSGSPAIAQGYRNTIYF | TGTGCCAGCAGCTCTGGGTCACCCGCCATCGCACAGGGGTATAGAAACACCATATATTTT
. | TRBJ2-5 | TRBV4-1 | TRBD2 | CASSQDGGGRKETQYF | TGCGCCAGCAGCCAAGATGGCGGGGGAAGAAAAGAGACCCAGTACTTC
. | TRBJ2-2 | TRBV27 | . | CASTGYSEGRNTGELFF | TGTGCCAGCACCGGATACTCGGAGGGACGAAACACCGGGGAGCTGTTTTTT